This T cell receptor (beta chain) appears in the sequencing data of a study of blood T cell repertoires in COVID-19. About the study: Italy, Spain and the United States were the sources of the convalescent and acute COVID-19 samples.

Using immunoSEQ multiplex PCR, the repertoire was profiled, and TCRdb retains in-frame clones only, with some absent. Of about 220,000 clones listed, around 88% are singletons. Participants came from 20 to 25 US areas, aged about 18 to 100 years. This sequence was found in a woman between 50 and 59 years old with acute COVID-19. The material sequenced was PBMCs or T cells enriched from blood (not recorded which).

The CDR3 DNA reads as TGTGCCTGGAGTGGTGGCGAGACCCAGTACTTC. This gives the protein CAWSGGETQYF. This chain joins TRBV30 and TRBJ2-5; D unresolved. CDR3 length: 11 residues. Germline V gene lookup returns CDR1 GTSNPN and CDR2 SVGIG (reference sequence). V shed 1 base and J shed 5 bases, with 5 bases lying between them.